Listed below are T cell receptor beta chains from one sample, sequenced in a study of T cell responses to AZD1222 COVID-19 vaccine. The table came from immunoSEQ multiplex PCR; TCRdb's copy has only in-frame clones and leaves some out. This sample carries 150,000 or so clones, 88% of them seen once, and the ten largest clones take 5.5%. This specimen was peripheral blood, taken on day 0 of AZD1222 vaccination. The source is an adult in good health. Each CDR3 is given with its conserved first and last residue. The D gene is left open where the match is weak. Expanded clones are given a class, and other clones once, few, many or no size at all.

j_call v_call d_call cdr3_length clone_size cdr3_aa cdr3_nt
TRBJ2-7 TRBV6-6 TRBD2 14 few CASAISGSSYEQYF TGTGCCAGCGCAATTAGCGGGAGCAGCTACGAGCAGTACTTC
TRBJ1-5 TRBV20-1 . 13 . CSASTGGNQPQHF TGCAGTGCTAGTACGGGGGGCAATCAGCCCCAGCATTTT
TRBJ2-1 TRBV5-4 . 17 . CASSSRFRRASPGEQFF TGTGCCAGCAGCTCTCGGTTCCGGCGGGCCTCCCCAGGGGAGCAGTTCTTC
TRBJ1-5 TRBV7-2 . 14 . CASSLGLNNQPQHF TGTGCCAGCAGCTTAGGCCTAAACAATCAGCCCCAGCATTTT
TRBJ1-5 TRBV18 TRBD1 16 . CASSPGTGERDQPQHF TGTGCCAGCTCACCAGGGACAGGGGAGAGGGATCAGCCCCAGCATTTT
TRBJ1-2 TRBV30 . 14 . CAWTLGGDNYGYTF TGTGCCTGGACCCTCGGAGGGGATAACTATGGCTACACCTTC
TRBJ2-5 TRBV7-9 . 14 once CASSLGSLGVTQYF TGTGCCAGCAGCTTAGGGTCCCTGGGGGTGACCCAGTACTTC
TRBJ2-6 TRBV19 TRBD1 17 . CASSIGVTGAGANVLTF TGTGCCAGTAGTATAGGGGTGACAGGGGCGGGGGCCAACGTCCTGACTTTC
TRBJ1-3 TRBV2 . 13 once CATGTSTGNTIYF TGTGCCACAGGGACATCGACTGGAAACACCATATATTTT
TRBJ2-5 TRBV7-7 TRBD2 17 . CASSGLAAAGVSETQYF TGTGCCAGCAGCGGACTAGCTGCAGCGGGAGTTTCAGAGACCCAGTACTTC
TRBJ1-2 TRBV6-2/TRBV6-3 . 15 . CASSHQGQSDNGYTF TGTGCCAGCAGTCACCAAGGACAATCAGACAATGGCTACACCTTC
TRBJ1-4 TRBV6-6 . 12 . CASSLAGGVLFF TGTGCCAGCAGCCTTGCCGGGGGGGTACTGTTTTTT
TRBJ2-1 TRBV2 . 15 once CASSDYSAGRVEQFF TGTGCCAGCAGTGATTATAGCGCTGGTCGAGTTGAGCAGTTCTTC
TRBJ2-7 TRBV29-1 . 13 . CSVVGQVDYEQYF TGCAGCGTTGTTGGGCAGGTTGATTACGAGCAGTACTTC
TRBJ1-6 TRBV7-2 TRBD1 16 . CASSPGGQGKNSPLHF TGTGCCAGCAGCCCGGGAGGACAGGGGAAAAATTCACCCCTCCACTTT
TRBJ1-6 TRBV9 . 16 few CASSVGSQGGNSPLHF TGTGCCAGCAGCGTAGGCTCGCAGGGTGGAAATTCACCCCTCCACTTT
TRBJ2-3 TRBV11-3 TRBD1 13 . CASSPDRGDTQYF TGTGCCAGCAGCCCGGACAGGGGAGATACGCAGTATTTT
TRBJ1-1 TRBV7-3 . 13 . CASSLYVNTEAFF TGTGCCAGCAGCTTATACGTAAACACTGAAGCTTTCTTT
TRBJ2-3 TRBV7-3 . 13 . CASSMGSTDTQYF TGTGCCAGCAGCATGGGAAGCACAGATACGCAGTATTTT
TRBJ1-2 TRBV6-2/TRBV6-3 . 15 . CASSYSQGPNYGYTF TGTGCCAGCAGTTACTCCCAGGGACCGAACTATGGCTACACCTTC
TRBJ1-1 TRBV5-1 . 14 once CASSLKSVNTEAFF TGCGCCAGCAGCTTGAAGTCTGTGAACACTGAAGCTTTCTTT
TRBJ1-3 TRBV3-1/TRBV3-2 . 13 few CAASTSSGNTIYF TGTGCAGCCTCGACCTCCTCTGGAAACACCATATATTTT
TRBJ1-4 TRBV10-3 TRBD1 16 . CAISTIPGTAGEKLFF TGTGCCATCAGTACAATTCCCGGGACAGCGGGTGAAAAACTGTTTTTT
TRBJ1-3 TRBV30 TRBD1 13 . CAWGTGSGNTIYF TGTGCCTGGGGGACAGGGTCTGGAAACACCATATATTTT
TRBJ2-7 TRBV7-9 . 12 once CASSLDYFEQYF TGTGCCAGCAGCCTGGACTACTTCGAGCAGTACTTC
TRBJ2-3 TRBV10-3 . 15 . CAISAPETATDTQYF TGTGCCATCAGTGCCCCTGAGACCGCGACAGATACGCAGTATTTT
TRBJ1-6 TRBV28 . 14 once CASSPTGPISPLHF TGTGCCAGCAGTCCAACGGGGCCTATTTCACCCCTCCACTTT
TRBJ1-1 TRBV6-5 . 15 once CASSSQGTMNTEAFF TGTGCCAGCAGTTCGCAGGGGACAATGAACACTGAAGCTTTCTTT
TRBJ1-2 TRBV7-2 TRBD1 13 . CASSLDRVSGYTF TGTGCCAGCAGTCTGGACAGGGTGAGTGGCTACACCTTC
TRBJ2-1 TRBV3-1/TRBV3-2 . 14 few CASSPGPSYNEQFF TGTGCCAGCAGCCCCGGCCCCTCGTACAATGAGCAGTTCTTC
TRBJ2-7 TRBV3-1/TRBV3-2 . 15 once CASSQDPSAAYEQYF TGTGCCAGCAGCCAAGACCCGTCCGCCGCCTACGAGCAGTACTTC
TRBJ1-2 TRBV10-3 . 13 . CAIRDSTNYGYTF TGTGCCATCAGAGACAGCACTAACTATGGCTACACCTTC
TRBJ1-4 TRBV10-3 . 15 . CAISDSTQRGEKLFF TGTGCCATCAGTGACTCGACTCAACGGGGTGAAAAACTGTTTTTT
TRBJ2-5 TRBV5-6 TRBD2 15 . CASSLRAPGGETQYF TGTGCCAGCAGCTTGAGGGCCCCGGGAGGCGAGACCCAGTACTTC
TRBJ1-3 TRBV29-1 . 13 . CSAWTVSGNTIYF TGCAGCGCCTGGACAGTCTCTGGAAACACCATATATTTT
TRBJ1-5 TRBV19 . 15 . CASSPRGGSNQPQHF TGTGCCAGTAGTCCACGGGGGGGAAGCAATCAGCCCCAGCATTTT
TRBJ1-1 TRBV5-1 . 15 . CASSLGVPVNTEAFF TGCGCCAGCAGCTTGGGGGTCCCCGTGAACACTGAAGCTTTCTTT
TRBJ1-6 TRBV28 . 19 . CASSFIGRNMGSYNSPLHF TGTGCCAGCAGTTTCATCGGACGCAACATGGGTTCCTATAATTCACCCCTCCACTTT
TRBJ1-1 TRBV12-3/TRBV12-4 . 13 . CASSSRTNTEAFF TGTGCCAGCAGTTCGAGGACCAACACTGAAGCTTTCTTT
TRBJ1-3 TRBV28 . 13 once CASSFGSGNTIYF TGTGCCAGCAGTTTCGGCTCTGGAAACACCATATATTTT
TRBJ1-5 TRBV19 TRBD1 16 . CASSMTGTGYGQPQHF TGTGCCAGTAGTATGACCGGGACAGGGTATGGTCAGCCCCAGCATTTT